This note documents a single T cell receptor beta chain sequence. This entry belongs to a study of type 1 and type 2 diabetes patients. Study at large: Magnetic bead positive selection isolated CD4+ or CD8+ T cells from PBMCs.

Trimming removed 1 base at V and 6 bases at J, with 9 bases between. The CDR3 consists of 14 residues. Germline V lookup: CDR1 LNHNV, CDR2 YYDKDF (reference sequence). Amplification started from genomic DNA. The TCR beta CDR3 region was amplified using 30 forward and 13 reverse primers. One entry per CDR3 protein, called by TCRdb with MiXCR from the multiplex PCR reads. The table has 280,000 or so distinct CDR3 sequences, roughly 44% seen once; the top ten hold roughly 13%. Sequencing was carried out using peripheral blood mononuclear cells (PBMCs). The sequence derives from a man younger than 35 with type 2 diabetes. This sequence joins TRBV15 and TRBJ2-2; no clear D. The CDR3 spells CATSRGTAPGELFF. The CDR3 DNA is TGTGCCACCAGCAGAGGGACCGCTCCCGGGGAGCTGTTTTTT.